The entry below describes one T cell receptor (beta chain). Its antigen is not known. This sample was included in a study of CD8+ T cells in alopecia areata. Findings and caveats of the study: TCR sharing was clearer in mice than between patients, perhaps partly owing to patient HLA diversity.

The CDR3 is 18 residues long. Per the germline V gene, CDR1 is MGHRA and CDR2 is YSYEKL. J gave up 7 bases and V 1 base, and 18 bases lay outside the gene matches. In each case, RNA was isolated and then reverse transcribed into cDNA as the sequencing template. Using immunoSEQ multiplex PCR, the repertoire was profiled, and TCRdb retains in-frame clones only, with some absent. The sample has 100,000 to 120,000 clones, 55% to 70% seen once. Sequenced material: NKG2D-low CD8+ T cells sorted from blood. The sequence was obtained from a human donor with alopecia areata. The rearrangement links TRBV4-1 to TRBJ2-7; 8 positions match TRBD2. This chain's CDR3 is CASSQGRREAYTDREQYF. CDR3 bases: TGCGCCAGCAGCCAAGGTCGGCGGGAGGCTTATACAGACCGAGAGCAGTACTTC.